The entry below gives a single T cell receptor (beta chain) sequence along with its context. These data come from a study of T cell clones after liver transplantation. About the study: Without induction therapy, subjects received standard immunosuppression until 12-24 months post-transplant.

Trimming at V came to 4 bases and at J to 4 bases, leaving 4 bases not matched to a gene. Per the germline V gene, CDR1 is LNHDA and CDR2 is SQIVND (reference sequence). The CDR3 is 15 amino acids. Sequencing used immunoSEQ multiplex PCR; TCRdb keeps in-frame clones, though not all of them. The data hold roughly 120,000 clones, with 90% observed a single time. The sequenced sample was CD4+ T cells from blood, obtained 12 months after liver transplant. The chain employs TRBV19 and TRBJ2-1; 10 nucleotides align to TRBD2. The receptor was isolated from a human patient who received a liver transplant. Some T cells may possibly be graft donor cells. CDR3 nucleotides: TGTGCCAGTAGTAGGACTAGCGGCTTTTACAATGAGCAGTTCTTC. Its protein product is CASSRTSGFYNEQFF.